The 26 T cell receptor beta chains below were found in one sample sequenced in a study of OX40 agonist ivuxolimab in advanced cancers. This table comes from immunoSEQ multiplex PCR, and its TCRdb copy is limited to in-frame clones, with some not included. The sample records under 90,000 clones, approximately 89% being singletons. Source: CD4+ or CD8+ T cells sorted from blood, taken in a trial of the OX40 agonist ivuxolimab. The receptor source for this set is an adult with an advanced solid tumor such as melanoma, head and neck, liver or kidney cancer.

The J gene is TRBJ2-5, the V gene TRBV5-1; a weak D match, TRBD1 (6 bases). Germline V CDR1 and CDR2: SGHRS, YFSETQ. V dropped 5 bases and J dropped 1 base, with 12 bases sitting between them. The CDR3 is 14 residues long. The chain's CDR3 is CASRPSGAQETQYF. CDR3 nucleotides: TGCGCCAGCAGACCATCAGGGGCCCAAGAGACCCAGTACTTC.

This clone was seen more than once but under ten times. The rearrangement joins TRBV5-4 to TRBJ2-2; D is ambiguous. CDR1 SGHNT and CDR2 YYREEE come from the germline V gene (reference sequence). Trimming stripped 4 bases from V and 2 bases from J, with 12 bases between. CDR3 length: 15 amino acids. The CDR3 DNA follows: TGTGCCAGCAGCCCTCGTCGGAGAAACACCGGGGAGCTGTTTTTT. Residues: CASSPRRRNTGELFF.

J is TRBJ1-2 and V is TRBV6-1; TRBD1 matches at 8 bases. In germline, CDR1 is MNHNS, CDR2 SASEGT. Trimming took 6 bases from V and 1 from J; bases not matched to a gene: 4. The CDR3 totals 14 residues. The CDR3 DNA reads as TGTGCCAGCAGGAGGACAGGGCGTAACTATGGCTACACCTTC. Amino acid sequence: CASRRTGRNYGYTF.

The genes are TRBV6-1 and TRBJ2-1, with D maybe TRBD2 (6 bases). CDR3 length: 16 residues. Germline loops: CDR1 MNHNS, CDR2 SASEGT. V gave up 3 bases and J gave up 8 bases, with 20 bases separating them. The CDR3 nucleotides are TGTGCCAGCAGTGAGCGTCGACTCCAAGGAGGGGATGAGCAGTTCTTC. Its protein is CASSERRLQGGDEQFF.

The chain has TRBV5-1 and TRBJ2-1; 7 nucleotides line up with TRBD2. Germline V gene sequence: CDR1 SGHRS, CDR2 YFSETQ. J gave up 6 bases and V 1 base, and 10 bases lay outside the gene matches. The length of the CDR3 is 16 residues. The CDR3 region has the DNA TGCGCCAGCAGCTTGAGGTGGTGGGCTAGCGGCAATGAGCAGTTCTTC. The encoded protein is CASSLRWWASGNEQFF.

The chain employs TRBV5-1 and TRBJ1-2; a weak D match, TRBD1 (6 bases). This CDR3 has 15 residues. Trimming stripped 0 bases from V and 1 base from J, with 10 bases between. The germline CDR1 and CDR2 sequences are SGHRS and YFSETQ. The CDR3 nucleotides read TGCGCCAGCAGCTTGGTCCAGGGGAATAACTATGGCTACACCTTC. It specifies CASSLVQGNNYGYTF. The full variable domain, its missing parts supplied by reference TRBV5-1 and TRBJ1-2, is KAGVTQTPRYLIKTRGQQVTLSCSPISGHRSVSWYQQTPGQGLQFLFEYFSETQRNKGNFPGRFSGRQFSNSRSEMNVSTLELGDSALYLCASSLVQGNNYGYTFGSGTRLTVV.

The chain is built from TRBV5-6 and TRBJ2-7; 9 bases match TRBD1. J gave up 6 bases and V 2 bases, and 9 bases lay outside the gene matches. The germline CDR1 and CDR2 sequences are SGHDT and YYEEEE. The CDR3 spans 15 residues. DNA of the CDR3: TGTGCCAGCAGCTTTCGCGGGACAGGGAGTTTCGAGCAGTACTTC. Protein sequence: CASSFRGTGSFEQYF. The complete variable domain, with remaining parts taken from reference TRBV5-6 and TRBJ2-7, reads DAGVTQSPTHLIKTRGQQVTLRCSPKSGHDTVSWYQQALGQGPQFIFQYYEEEERQRGNFPDRFSGHQFPNYSSELNVNALLLGDSALYLCASSFRGTGSFEQYFGPGTRLTVT.

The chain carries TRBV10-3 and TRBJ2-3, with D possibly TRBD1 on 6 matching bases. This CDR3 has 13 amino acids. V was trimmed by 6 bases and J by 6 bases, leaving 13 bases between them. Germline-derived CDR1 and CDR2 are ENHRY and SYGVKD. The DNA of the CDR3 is TGTGCCATCAGGGACCCAGGGGCGGATACGCAGTATTTT. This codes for CAIRDPGADTQYF.

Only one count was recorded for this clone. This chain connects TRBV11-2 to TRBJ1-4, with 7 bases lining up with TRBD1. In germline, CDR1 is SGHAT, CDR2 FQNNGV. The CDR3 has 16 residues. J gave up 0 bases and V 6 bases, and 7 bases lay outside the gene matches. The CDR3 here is CASRGTAKTTNEKLFF. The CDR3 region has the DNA TGTGCCAGCAGAGGGACAGCAAAAACAACTAATGAAAAACTGTTTTTT.

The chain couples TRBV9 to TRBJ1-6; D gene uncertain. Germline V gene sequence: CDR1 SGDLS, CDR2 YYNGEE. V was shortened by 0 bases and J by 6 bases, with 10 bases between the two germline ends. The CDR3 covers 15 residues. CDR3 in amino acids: CASSVEGIGNSPLHF. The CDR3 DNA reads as TGTGCCAGCAGCGTAGAGGGAATTGGTAATTCACCCCTCCACTTT.

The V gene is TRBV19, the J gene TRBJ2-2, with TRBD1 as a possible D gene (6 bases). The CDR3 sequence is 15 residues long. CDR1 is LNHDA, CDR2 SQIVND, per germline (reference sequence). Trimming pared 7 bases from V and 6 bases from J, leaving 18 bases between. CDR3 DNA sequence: TGTGCCAGTACAATCCAGAGGGGGTGGTCCGGGGAGCTGTTTTTT. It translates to CASTIQRGWSGELFF.

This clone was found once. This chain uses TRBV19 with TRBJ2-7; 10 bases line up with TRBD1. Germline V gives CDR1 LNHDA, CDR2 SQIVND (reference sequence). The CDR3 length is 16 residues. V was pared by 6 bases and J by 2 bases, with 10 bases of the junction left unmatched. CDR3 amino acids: CASRARRGQGAYEQYF. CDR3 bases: TGTGCCAGTAGGGCACGCCGAGGACAGGGGGCCTACGAGCAGTACTTC.

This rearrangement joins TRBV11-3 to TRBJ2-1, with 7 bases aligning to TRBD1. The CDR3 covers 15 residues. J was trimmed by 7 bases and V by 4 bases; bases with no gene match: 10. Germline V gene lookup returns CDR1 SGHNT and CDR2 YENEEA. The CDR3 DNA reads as TGTGCCAGCAGCTCAACAGGGGTCCAAGGGAATGAGCAGTTCTTC. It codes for CASSSTGVQGNEQFF.

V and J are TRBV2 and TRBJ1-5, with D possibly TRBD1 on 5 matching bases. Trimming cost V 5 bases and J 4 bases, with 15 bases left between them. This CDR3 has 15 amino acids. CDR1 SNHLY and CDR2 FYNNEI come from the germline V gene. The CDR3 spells CASSKDGTTNQPQHF. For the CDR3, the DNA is TGTGCCAGCAGTAAAGACGGGACGACTAATCAGCCCCAGCATTTT.

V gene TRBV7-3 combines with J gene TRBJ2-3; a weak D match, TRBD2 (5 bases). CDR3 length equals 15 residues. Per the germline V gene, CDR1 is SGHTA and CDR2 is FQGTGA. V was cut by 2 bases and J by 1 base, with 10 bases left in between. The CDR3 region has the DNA TGTGCCAGCAGCTTATCTCCCGGGGGCACAGATACGCAGTATTTT. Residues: CASSLSPGGTDTQYF.

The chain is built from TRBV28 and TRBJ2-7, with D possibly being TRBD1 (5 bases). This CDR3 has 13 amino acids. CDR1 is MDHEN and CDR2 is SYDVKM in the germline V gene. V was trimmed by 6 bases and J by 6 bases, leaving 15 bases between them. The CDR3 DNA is TGTGCCAGCAGAGGTACAGGATCGGCCGAGCAGTACTTC. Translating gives CASRGTGSAEQYF.

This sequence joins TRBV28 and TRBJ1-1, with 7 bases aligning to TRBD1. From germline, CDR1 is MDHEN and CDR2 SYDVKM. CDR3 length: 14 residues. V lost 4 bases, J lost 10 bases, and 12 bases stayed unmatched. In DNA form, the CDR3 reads TGTGCCAGCAGTTCCCAGGGACAGAGAGGACGAGCTTTCTTT. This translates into CASSSQGQRGRAFF.

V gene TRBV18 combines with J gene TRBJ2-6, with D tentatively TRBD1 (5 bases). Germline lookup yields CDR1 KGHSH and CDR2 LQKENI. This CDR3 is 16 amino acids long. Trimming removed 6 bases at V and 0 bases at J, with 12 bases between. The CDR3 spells CASSPSGYSGANVLTF. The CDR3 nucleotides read TGTGCCAGCTCTCCCTCAGGGTACTCTGGGGCCAACGTCCTGACTTTC. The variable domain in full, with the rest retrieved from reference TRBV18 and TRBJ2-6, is NAGVMQNPRHLVRRRGQEARLRCSPMKGHSHVYWYRQLPEEGLKFMVYLQKENIIDESGMPKERFSAEFPKEGPSILRIQQVVRGDSAAYFCASSPSGYSGANVLTFGAGSRLTVL.

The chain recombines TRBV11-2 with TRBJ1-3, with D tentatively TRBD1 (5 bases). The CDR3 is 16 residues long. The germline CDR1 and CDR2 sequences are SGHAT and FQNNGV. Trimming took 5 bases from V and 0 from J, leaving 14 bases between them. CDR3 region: CASSLGPSSSGNTIYF. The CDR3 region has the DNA TGTGCCAGCAGCCTGGGACCGTCGAGCTCTGGAAACACCATATATTTT.

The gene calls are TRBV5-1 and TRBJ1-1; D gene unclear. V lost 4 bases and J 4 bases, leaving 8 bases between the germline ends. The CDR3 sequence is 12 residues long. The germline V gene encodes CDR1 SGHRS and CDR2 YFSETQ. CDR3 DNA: TGCGCCAGCAGCACGTGGGGCACTGAAGCTTTCTTT. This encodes CASSTWGTEAFF.

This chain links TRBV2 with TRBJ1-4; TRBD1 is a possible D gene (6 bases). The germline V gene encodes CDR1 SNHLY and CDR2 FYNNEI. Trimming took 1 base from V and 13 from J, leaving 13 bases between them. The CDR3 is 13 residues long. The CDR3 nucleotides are TGTGCCAGCAGTGAAGAGCGTAGAGGGGGACTGTTTTTT. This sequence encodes CASSEERRGGLFF.

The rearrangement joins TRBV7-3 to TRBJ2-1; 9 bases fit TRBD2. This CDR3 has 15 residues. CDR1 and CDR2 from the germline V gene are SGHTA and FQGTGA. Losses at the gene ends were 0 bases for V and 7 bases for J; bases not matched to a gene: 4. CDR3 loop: CASSLTAGGWNEQFF. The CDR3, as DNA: TGTGCCAGCAGCTTAACGGCGGGAGGGTGGAATGAGCAGTTCTTC.

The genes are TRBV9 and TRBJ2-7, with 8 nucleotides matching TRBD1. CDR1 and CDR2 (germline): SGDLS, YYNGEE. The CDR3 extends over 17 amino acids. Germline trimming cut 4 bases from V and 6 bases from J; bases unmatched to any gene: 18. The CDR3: CASSSGFRGRGLVEQYF. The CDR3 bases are TGTGCCAGCAGCTCCGGCTTTAGGGGCAGGGGGCTGGTCGAGCAGTACTTC.

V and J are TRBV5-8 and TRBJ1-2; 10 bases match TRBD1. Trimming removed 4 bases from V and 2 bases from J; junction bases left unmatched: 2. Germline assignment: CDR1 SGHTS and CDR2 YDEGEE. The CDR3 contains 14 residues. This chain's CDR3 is CASSLTGGNYGYTF. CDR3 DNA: TGTGCCAGCAGCCTGACAGGGGGCAACTATGGCTACACCTTC.

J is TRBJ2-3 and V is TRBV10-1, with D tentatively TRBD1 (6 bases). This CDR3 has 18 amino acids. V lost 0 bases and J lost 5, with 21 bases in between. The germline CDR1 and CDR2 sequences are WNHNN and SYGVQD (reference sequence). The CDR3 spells CASSESTQGNERGDTQYF. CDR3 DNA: TGCGCCAGCAGTGAGTCGACTCAGGGGAACGAACGGGGAGATACGCAGTATTTT.

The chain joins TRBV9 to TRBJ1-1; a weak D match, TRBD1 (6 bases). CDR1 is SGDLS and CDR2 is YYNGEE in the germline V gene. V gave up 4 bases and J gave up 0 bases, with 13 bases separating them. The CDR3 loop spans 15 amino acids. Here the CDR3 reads CASSNPGGLNTEAFF. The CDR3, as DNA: TGTGCCAGCAGCAACCCCGGGGGCCTGAACACTGAAGCTTTCTTT.